This is a list of T cell receptor beta chains from one sample in a study of T-cell reconstitution after alpha-beta-depleted transplantation in children. TCRdb fed the PCR reads into MiXCR, producing one record per CDR3 protein. The sample holds about 420,000 distinct CDR3 sequences, about a tenth seen once. The sample in question was PBMCs from the stem cell graft donor, obtained from the stem cell graft. These receptor sequences come from a human donor who donated a stem cell graft to a child with acute myeloid leukemia. Both conserved end residues are part of each CDR3. A D gene is named only where the DNA matches it firmly. The size of a clone is reported for some rows only, either as once, few or many, or as a class for expanded clones.

d_gene	j_gene	v_gene	len	abundance	CDR3nt	CDR3aa
TRBD1	TRBJ1-1	TRBV7-8	18	-	TGTGCCAGCAGCTTTCTTCCGGGACAGGGGACAATGAACACTGAAGCTTTCTTT	CASSFLPGQGTMNTEAFF
-	TRBJ2-1	TRBV6-1	13	few	TGTGCCAGCGCGGCAGACAAGGGCGCGCAACAGTTCTTC	CASAADKGAQQFF
TRBD1	TRBJ1-5	TRBV6-2/TRBV6-3	17	-	TGTGCCAGCAGACGAACAGGGGTGGGCTATAGCAATCAGCCCCAGCATTTT	CASRRTGVGYSNQPQHF
-	TRBJ1-2	TRBV9	16	few	TGTGCCAGCAGGGCCGGGACCGACGGCTTAGGGTATGGCTACACCTTC	CASRAGTDGLGYGYTF
-	TRBJ2-5	TRBV7-9	15	few	TGTGCCAGCAGCTTAGGTGCACGGGGTGAGGAGACCCAGTACTTC	CASSLGARGEETQYF
TRBD1	TRBJ2-5	TRBV7-6	13	-	TGTGCCAGCAGCAAGGGGGCCAGGGAGACCCAGTACTTC	CASSKGARETQYF
-	TRBJ2-5	TRBV9	18	-	TGTGCCAGCGGCCACGGACGGAGGAGGTCCGGGGGACAAGAGACCCAGTACTTC	CASGHGRRRSGGQETQYF
TRBD2	TRBJ2-5	TRBV5-1	14	many	TGCGCCAGCAGCTCGGGGACTAGCGGAGAGACCCAGTACTTC	CASSSGTSGETQYF
-	TRBJ2-6	TRBV7-8	18	-	TGTGCCAGCAGCTTCCCCGGGACGTTTAGCTCTGGGGCCAACGTCCTGACTTTC	CASSFPGTFSSGANVLTF
TRBD1	TRBJ1-1	TRBV5-1	16	-	TGCGCCAGCAGCTGGACAGGGGGCGGAGTGGGCACTGAAGCTTTCTTT	CASSWTGGGVGTEAFF
TRBD2	TRBJ2-3	TRBV29-1	12	-	TGCAGCGTTAAAGCGGGGATAGATACGCAGTATTTT	CSVKAGIDTQYF
-	TRBJ1-5	TRBV10-3	14	-	TGTGCCATCAGTGAGTGGGGGTCCAATCAGCCCCAGCATTTT	CAISEWGSNQPQHF
TRBD2	TRBJ2-3	TRBV5-6	17	many	TGTGCCAGCAGCCGAACCCCCGGACTAGCGGCCACAGATACGCAGTATTTT	CASSRTPGLAATDTQYF
-	TRBJ2-5	TRBV5-1	15	few	TGCGCCAGCAGCAGGGCGGGTTCCCTCCAAGAGACCCAGTACTTC	CASSRAGSLQETQYF
TRBD1	TRBJ2-3	TRBV20-1	14	many	TGCAGTGCTAGGAGGACAGGCCTCACAGATACGCAGTATTTT	CSARRTGLTDTQYF